The 32 T cell receptor beta chains reported below all come from one sample, sequenced in a study of blood T cells in healthy people across ages (dated by TCRdb to the mid-2010s). The receptor library was made with 5' RACE. TCRdb shows the sequencer as Illumina HiSeq 2500. A second PCR of roughly 6 to 12 cycles was run with a J-beta primer mix and a sample-barcoded 5' primer. Using fastp at Q25 and MiXCR, TCRdb reprocessed the public reads and kept productive beta chains. CDR3 protein sequences are deduplicated, and each keeps its most common genes and DNA. The sample table contains around 940,000 distinct CDR3 sequences; only one count was recorded for 45% to 60% of them. The ten largest account for over 20% of the sample. Sequencing used blood. These receptor sequences come from an older woman in good health.

This clonotype was recorded only once. The chain combines TRBV12-3 or TRBV12-4 with TRBJ2-7; D not resolved. The CDR3 totals 14 residues. V was trimmed by 2 bases and J by 2 bases, leaving 10 bases between them. CDR3 in DNA: TGTGCCAGCAGTTTATGGGCGAAACCCTACGAGCAGTACTTC. This sequence encodes CASSLWAKPYEQYF.

This clonotype was observed a few times. The chain carries TRBV27 and TRBJ2-7, with 7 nucleotides matching TRBD2. The ends lost 5 bases at V and 1 base at J; junction bases unmatched: 8. Germline V lookup: CDR1 MNHEY, CDR2 SMNVEV (reference sequence). The CDR3 extends over 15 amino acids. CDR3 loop: CASSPTSARSYEQYF. CDR3 nucleotide sequence: TGTGCCAGCAGTCCCACTAGCGCGCGTTCCTACGAGCAGTACTTC.

The chain couples TRBV5-1 to TRBJ2-5; the match to TRBD1 covers 7 bases. Germline assignment: CDR1 SGHRS and CDR2 YFSETQ. The length of the CDR3 is 13 residues. V gave up 7 bases and J gave up 4 bases; unmatched junction bases: 7. The CDR3 region has the DNA TGCGCCAGCTCCGGCGCAGGGGGAGAGACCCAGTACTTC. The encoded protein is CASSGAGGETQYF.

This clonotype has a handful of counts. The gene calls are TRBV4-1 and TRBJ2-6; a possible D gene is TRBD1 (7 bases). Trimming shortened V by 8 bases and J by 1 base, and 18 bases separated the two germline ends. CDR1 is MGHRA, CDR2 YSYEKL, per germline. The CDR3 length is 17 residues. The CDR3, as DNA: TGCGCCAGCGAACTCAGGGGGGCTCCGTCTGGGGCCAACGTCCTGACTTTC. This translates into CASELRGAPSGANVLTF.

The chain links TRBV7-3 to TRBJ1-2; perhaps TRBD1 as D (5 bases). Germline CDR1 and CDR2: SGHTA and FQGTGA. The CDR3 is 14 amino acids. V was shortened by 2 bases and J by 10 bases, with 17 bases between the two germline ends. CDR3 sequence (DNA): TGTGCCAGCAGCTTATATGGGACCCCTGCAGACTACACCTTC. It is translated as CASSLYGTPADYTF.

This clonotype has just a few counts. The CDR3 bases are TGTGCCAGCAGTTCCTCTAGCGGGAAACAGCAGTATTTT. Its protein product is CASSSSSGKQQYF. The rearrangement links TRBV12-3 or TRBV12-4 to TRBJ2-3; 9 nucleotides align to TRBD2. The CDR3 runs 13 residues. Unmatched junction bases numbered 7, after V lost 4 bases and J lost 11 bases.

The sample holds a few counts of this clonotype. V and J are TRBV7-9 and TRBJ2-5; D gene ambiguous. The germline V and J ends were trimmed by 3 bases and 2 bases, with 10 bases remaining between them. There are 14 residues in the CDR3. The germline V gene has CDR1 SEHNR and CDR2 FQNEAQ (reference sequence). Here the CDR3 reads CASSFKDYQETQYF. CDR3 DNA: TGTGCCAGCAGCTTTAAGGATTATCAAGAGACCCAGTACTTC.

The CDR3: CASSPPERFQPQHF. The CDR3 DNA sequence: TGTGCCAGCAGTCCCCCCGAGCGATTTCAGCCCCAGCATTTT. The rearrangement joins TRBV6-6 to TRBJ1-5; no firm D call. Trimming took 5 bases from V and 6 from J, leaving 14 bases between them. This CDR3 is built from 14 residues. From germline, CDR1 is MNHNY and CDR2 SVGAGI (reference sequence).

This clonotype was detected only a few times. This rearrangement joins TRBV3-1 to TRBJ1-4, with D possibly being TRBD1 (5 bases). CDR1 and CDR2 from the germline V gene are LGHDT and YNNKEL (reference sequence). The CDR3 sequence is 17 residues long. V was cut by 0 bases and J by 3 bases, with 14 bases left in between. The CDR3 nucleotides read TGTGCCAGCAGCCAAGATTCTGGGGGGAGATCTAATGAAAAACTGTTTTTT. Amino acid sequence: CASSQDSGGRSNEKLFF.

This clonotype has a count of ten or more. The chain employs TRBV7-2 and TRBJ1-4; D may be TRBD1 (6 bases). V was pared by 5 bases and J by 7 bases, with 17 bases between. The germline V gene encodes CDR1 SGHTA and CDR2 FQGNSA. CDR3 size: 15 residues. In DNA form, the CDR3 reads TGTGCCAGCAGCCTGGAAGGGGGAAGCGGTGAAAAACTGTTTTTT. This gives the protein CASSLEGGSGEKLFF.

Of note for this clonotype: A much larger clone sits a single nucleotide away, making a read error possible. This chain uses TRBV28 with TRBJ2-3, with D possibly matching TRBD2 (7 bases). The germline V gene encodes CDR1 MDHEN and CDR2 SYDVKM. CDR3 size: 15 residues. The chain's CDR3 is CASSLGGSQTGTQYF. CDR3 nucleotides: TGTGCCAGCAGTTTGGGCGGGAGTCAGACAGGTACGCAGTATTTT.

This clonotype was seen more than once but under ten times. The gene calls are TRBV28 and TRBJ2-6; D uncertain. The ends were cut back, 6 bases at V and 0 bases at J, with 15 bases in the middle. Germline lookup yields CDR1 MDHEN and CDR2 SYDVKM. CDR3 length: 17 residues. CDR3 sequence (DNA): TGTGCCAGCAGACTGGGAAGACTCCGCTCTGGGGCCAACGTCCTGACTTTC. It yields the protein CASRLGRLRSGANVLTF.

This clonotype was observed a handful of times. The V gene is TRBV7-9, the J gene TRBJ2-1; D possibly corresponds to TRBD1 (5 bases). CDR3 length: 14 residues. The germline CDR1 and CDR2 sequences are SEHNR and FQNEAQ (reference sequence). Trimming shortened V by 5 bases and J by 2 bases, and 10 bases separated the two germline ends. In nucleotides, the CDR3 is TGTGCCAGCAGCGTAACAGGTGCCTACAATGAGCAGTTCTTC. Protein product: CASSVTGAYNEQFF. Full variable domain (missing parts from reference TRBV7-9 and TRBJ2-1): DTGVSQNPRHKITKRGQNVTFRCDPISEHNRLYWYRQTLGQGPEFLTYFQNEAQLEKSRLLSDRFSAERPKGSFSTLEIQRTEQGDSAMYLCASSVTGAYNEQFFGPGTRLTVL.

As concerns this clonotype: Relative to the germline gene, one junction end is altered; a read error may explain this. This chain uses TRBV7-9 with TRBJ2-4; no reliable D call. Germline V gene lookup returns CDR1 SEHNR and CDR2 FQNEAQ (reference sequence). CDR3 size: 18 residues. The CDR3 spells CAGSPLEGGEVAKNIQYF. The CDR3 bases are TGTGCCGGCAGCCCGCTAGAAGGCGGAGAGGTAGCCAAAAACATTCAGTACTTC.

This clonotype was counted a few times. The CDR3 reads CASRPTGTGRSYEQYF. As DNA, the CDR3 is TGTGCCAGCAGGCCGACCGGGACAGGCCGCTCCTACGAGCAGTACTTC. The gene calls are TRBV12-3 or TRBV12-4 and TRBJ2-7, with 8 nucleotides matching TRBD1. The CDR3 contains 16 residues. Trimming at V came to 6 bases and at J to 0 bases, leaving 10 bases not matched to a gene.

This sequence joins TRBV2 and TRBJ2-7; D unclear. CDR1 is SNHLY, CDR2 FYNNEI, per germline. The CDR3 is made up of 11 amino acids. The V end lost 7 bases, the J end lost 4 bases, and 8 bases lay between the germline ends. The CDR3 DNA reads TGTGCCAGCATGAGCTATTACGAGCAGTACTTC. Translation: CASMSYYEQYF.

Only a few counts were recorded for this clonotype. The chain employs TRBV12-3 or TRBV12-4 and TRBJ1-2, with D tentatively TRBD1 (6 bases). This CDR3 spans 14 amino acids. The ends were cut back, 7 bases at V and 7 bases at J, with 19 bases in the middle. CDR3 in DNA: TGTGCCAGCACCTCAATCTACAGGGAGATTGGCTACACCTTC. Translated: CASTSIYREIGYTF.

The chain is built from TRBV12-3 or TRBV12-4 and TRBJ2-1; tentatively, D is TRBD2 (6 bases). Trimming left V 3 bases short and J 4 bases short, with 10 bases between. The CDR3 is 14 residues long. In DNA, the CDR3 is TGTGCCAGCAGTTTTGGGACTGCATACAATGAGCAGTTCTTC. Encoded protein: CASSFGTAYNEQFF.

Many counts were recorded for this clonotype. V is TRBV4-1 and J is TRBJ2-7, with TRBD1 matching over 7 bases. The CDR3 is 15 amino acids. The germline gives CDR1 MGHRA, CDR2 YSYEKL. Germline trimming cut 0 bases from V and 1 base from J; bases unmatched to any gene: 3. The CDR3 sequence: CASSQDRDSSYEQYF. CDR3 DNA: TGCGCCAGCAGCCAAGATAGGGACAGTTCCTACGAGCAGTACTTC.

This clonotype has a handful of counts. The V and J genes are TRBV6-5 and TRBJ2-6, with unresolved D. Germline V gene data show CDR1 as MNHEY and CDR2 as SVGAGI. Trimming left V 6 bases short and J 2 bases short, with 5 bases between. The CDR3 consists of 13 residues. CDR3 loop: CASSAPGANVLTF. The CDR3 coding sequence is TGTGCCAGCAGCGCCCCTGGGGCCAACGTCCTGACTTTC.

The V gene is TRBV10-3, the J gene TRBJ2-5; perhaps D is TRBD1 or TRBD2 (5 bases each). The end of the DNA is better explained by TRBJ2-7, so the J call may be wrong. The CDR3 loop spans 15 amino acids. Germline lookup yields CDR1 ENHRY and CDR2 SYGVKD. CDR3 nucleotide sequence: TGTGCCATCAGTGTTACCGGGACCAGGGCCGCCGAGCAGTACTTC. Translating it yields CAISVTGTRAAEQYF.

The sample holds one count of this clonotype. This sequence joins TRBV21-1 and TRBJ2-3; the table's D gene call, TRBD2, was not cross checked with the DNA. TRBV21-1 is assigned pseudogene status. The CDR3 spans 17 residues. The CDR3 loop is CASSKEVEAGAPGTQYF. In DNA form, the CDR3 reads TGTGCCAGCAGCAAAGAGGTGGAAGCGGGAGCCCCAGGTACGCAGTATTTT.

This clonotype was detected a few times. The V call is TRBV12-3 or TRBV12-4, the J call TRBJ2-7; D call uncertain. V was pared by 3 bases and J by 1 base, with 16 bases between. The CDR3 has 16 residues. CDR3 sequence reads: CASSFGIWVASYEQYF. The CDR3 coding sequence is TGTGCCAGCAGTTTTGGTATATGGGTCGCATCCTACGAGCAGTACTTC.

V and J are TRBV12-3 or TRBV12-4 and TRBJ2-3; D is possibly TRBD2 (6 bases). Trimming took 6 bases from V and 11 from J, leaving 24 bases between them. There are 15 residues in the CDR3. In nucleotides, the CDR3 is TGTGCCAGCAGCCCCCGACTAGTGGGCCCTCATGGGCAGTATTTT. Translating it yields CASSPRLVGPHGQYF.

In the case of this clonotype: Mismatch with germline at one junction end may stem from a read error. The V gene is TRBV27, the J gene TRBJ1-4; 8 positions match TRBD1. CDR1 is MNHEY, CDR2 SMNVEV, per germline (reference sequence). The CDR3 is 16 residues long. CDR3 bases: TGTGCCAGCACCTTGGTCTGGGGACAGGAAAATGGAAAACTGTTTTTT. Translation: CASTLVWGQENGKLFF.

This clonotype turned up a few times. V gene TRBV4-3 combines with J gene TRBJ2-6; perhaps TRBD2 as D (6 bases). This CDR3 is 16 amino acids long. The germline V gene encodes CDR1 LGHNA and CDR2 YSLEER. V lost 1 base, J lost 3 bases, and 10 bases lay in between. The CDR3 region is CASSQGRVSGANVLTF. The CDR3 DNA follows: TGCGCCAGCAGCCAAGGGAGGGTGAGTGGGGCCAACGTCCTGACTTTC.

V usage is TRBV27 and J usage is TRBJ2-1, with 7 bases lining up with TRBD1. V lost 5 bases, J lost 4 bases, and 14 bases stayed unmatched. In germline, CDR1 is MNHEY, CDR2 SMNVEV (reference sequence). The CDR3 is 17 residues long. CDR3 in amino acids: CASSATGSKVPYNEQFF. The CDR3 nucleotides are TGTGCCAGCAGTGCGACAGGGTCCAAGGTGCCTTACAATGAGCAGTTCTTC.

This chain links TRBV29-1 with TRBJ2-4; TRBD1 or TRBD2 may be the D gene (6 bases each). Trimming shortened V by 4 bases and J by 3 bases, and 19 bases separated the two germline ends. Germline lookup yields CDR1 SQVTM and CDR2 ANQGSEA. CDR3 length equals 16 residues. This chain's CDR3 is CSVVGDFGDNKNIQYF. The DNA for the CDR3 is TGCAGCGTTGTGGGGGACTTTGGGGACAACAAAAACATTCAGTACTTC.

V gene TRBV19 combines with J gene TRBJ1-2; unclear D gene. The CDR3 contains 15 residues. Trimming removed 7 bases from V and 1 base from J, with 16 bases in between. Germline V lookup: CDR1 LNHDA, CDR2 SQIVND (reference sequence). In nucleotides, the CDR3 is TGTGCCAGTATTCCCGGGCCCGAGCGTAACTATGGCTACACCTTC. Translating it yields CASIPGPERNYGYTF.

The chain recombines TRBV15 with TRBJ2-5, with 7 nucleotides matching TRBD2. V dropped 0 bases and J dropped 0; count of bases not matched to a gene: 7. Germline values: CDR1 LNHNV, CDR2 YYDKDF (reference sequence). The CDR3 is 17 residues long. The chain's CDR3 is CATSRDVPAGYQETQYF. CDR3 nucleotides: TGTGCCACCAGCAGAGATGTCCCAGCGGGATACCAAGAGACCCAGTACTTC.

The chain employs TRBV20-1 and TRBJ2-1, with D perhaps TRBD1 (5 bases). Per germline, CDR1 DFQATT and CDR2 SNEGSKA (reference sequence). With 5 bases removed from V and 9 bases from J, the gap between germline ends came to 8 bases. This CDR3 contains 10 residues. This CDR3 is CSAGQSEQFF. The CDR3 DNA reads as TGCAGTGCTGGACAATCTGAGCAGTTCTTC.

This chain connects TRBV7-9 to TRBJ1-2; D unresolved. V gave up 2 bases and J gave up 0 bases, with 7 bases separating them. This CDR3 is 14 amino acids long. The germline V gene has CDR1 SEHNR and CDR2 FQNEAQ (reference sequence). This chain's CDR3 is CASSLLNSNYGYTF. The CDR3 DNA reads TGTGCCAGCAGCTTATTAAACTCTAACTATGGCTACACCTTC.